The T cell receptor (beta chain) under discussion was sequenced for a study of blood T cell repertoires in COVID-19. This table comes from immunoSEQ multiplex PCR, and its TCRdb copy is limited to in-frame clones, with some not included. The sample carries some 250,000 clones, approximately 86% recorded once. CDR3 size: 14 residues. Deletions cut 5 bases from V and 2 bases from J, with 15 bases between. Germline V lookup: CDR1 SQVTM, CDR2 ANQGSEA. The clonotype was recovered from a woman in her 70s with active or convalescent COVID-19. The V gene is TRBV29-1, the J gene TRBJ1-1, with D perhaps matching TRBD1 (6 bases). What was sequenced was peripheral blood. The CDR3 loop is CSVSIGRGNTEAFF. The CDR3 DNA sequence: TGCAGCGTTAGCATCGGCAGGGGAAACACTGAAGCTTTCTTT.